This T cell receptor (beta chain) was recorded in a study of identical twins. Study-level points and caveats: Fewer insertions characterized abundant cord blood beta clonotypes, whereas memory repertoires showed none.

V trimming: 4 bases; J trimming: 0 bases; junction bases outside the gene matches: 5. The V gene's germline CDR1 is SGHRS and CDR2 YFSETQ. This CDR3 has 15 residues. Each CDR3 protein gets one entry after TCRdb re-called the 5' RACE reads with MiXCR. Here the sample spans 460,000 or so distinct CDR3 sequences, 14% being singletons. This clonotype appeared many times. Its specificity is not known. These data were likewise used in another study, on yellow fever vaccine responses in identical twins. From that study: Reportedly, twins showed a vaccine T cell response that looked partly convergent and partly personalized.

The material sequenced was CD4+ T cells sorted from blood. The clonotype originates from a woman between 18 and 29 years old in good health. The rearrangement links TRBV5-1 to TRBJ2-3, with TRBD2 matching 7 bases. CDR3 DNA sequence: TGCGCCAGCAGCCTGCGGGAGCCTAGCACAGATACGCAGTATTTT. It translates to CASSLREPSTDTQYF. Drawing the rest from reference TRBV5-1 and TRBJ2-3, the complete variable domain is KAGVTQTPRYLIKTRGQQVTLSCSPISGHRSVSWYQQTPGQGLQFLFEYFSETQRNKGNFPGRFSGRQFSNSRSEMNVSTLELGDSALYLCASSLREPSTDTQYFGPGTRLTVL.